The TCR beta chain described here comes from a study of cytomegalovirus exposure and HLA in healthy donors. This clone was recorded only once. No antigen is known for it. After removal of 3 bases from V and 6 bases from J, the junction contained 5 bases not matched to a gene. The CDR3 extends over 14 amino acids. Per the germline V gene, CDR1 is MNHEY and CDR2 is SMNVEV (reference sequence). General study results and limits: Among donors in an Asian-associated ancestry cluster, a later analysis reportedly found fewer N-insertions than the roughly 700-donor mean. In a later analysis, a missense DCLRE1C variant was linked to TCR beta V- and J-gene trimming. As was reported, the classifier diagnosed cytomegalovirus status with high specificity and sensitivity.

PCR employed 60 Vbeta and 13 Jbeta primers. Per the authors' pipeline: In a later analysis, 75 million to 95 million unique TCR beta chains included roughly 11 million shared by two or more donors. The protocol was immunoSEQ multiplex PCR, while the TCRdb copy is restricted to in-frame clones and leaves out a portion. D and trimming come from the DNA, and the V and J calls and clone size come from that table. The sample yields around 130,000 clones, over 50% seen once. The rearrangement uses TRBV27 and TRBJ1-5, with 7 bases lining up with TRBD1. This TCR derives from a woman in her forties in good health and CMV-seropositive. Sequencing input: PBMCs. DNA for the CDR3: TGTGCCAGCAGTTTGACAGGGTCAGGTCAGCCCCAGCATTTT. It translates to CASSLTGSGQPQHF.